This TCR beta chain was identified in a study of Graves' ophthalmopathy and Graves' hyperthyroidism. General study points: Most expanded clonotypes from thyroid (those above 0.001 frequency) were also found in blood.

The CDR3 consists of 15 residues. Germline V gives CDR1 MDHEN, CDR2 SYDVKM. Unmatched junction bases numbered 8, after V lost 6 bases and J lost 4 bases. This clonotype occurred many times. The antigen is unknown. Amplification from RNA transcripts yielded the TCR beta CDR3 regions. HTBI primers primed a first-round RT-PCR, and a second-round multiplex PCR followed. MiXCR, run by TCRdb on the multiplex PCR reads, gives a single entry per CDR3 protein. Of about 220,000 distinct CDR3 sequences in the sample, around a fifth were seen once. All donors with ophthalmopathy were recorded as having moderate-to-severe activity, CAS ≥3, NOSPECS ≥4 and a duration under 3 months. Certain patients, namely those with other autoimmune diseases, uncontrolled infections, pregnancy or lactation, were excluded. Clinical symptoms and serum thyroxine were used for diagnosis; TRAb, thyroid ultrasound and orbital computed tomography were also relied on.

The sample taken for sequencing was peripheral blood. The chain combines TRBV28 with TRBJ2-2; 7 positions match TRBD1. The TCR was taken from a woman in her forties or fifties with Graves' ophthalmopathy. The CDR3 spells CASRHMAGGTGELFF. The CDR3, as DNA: TGTGCCAGCAGGCACATGGCAGGGGGCACCGGGGAGCTGTTTTTT.